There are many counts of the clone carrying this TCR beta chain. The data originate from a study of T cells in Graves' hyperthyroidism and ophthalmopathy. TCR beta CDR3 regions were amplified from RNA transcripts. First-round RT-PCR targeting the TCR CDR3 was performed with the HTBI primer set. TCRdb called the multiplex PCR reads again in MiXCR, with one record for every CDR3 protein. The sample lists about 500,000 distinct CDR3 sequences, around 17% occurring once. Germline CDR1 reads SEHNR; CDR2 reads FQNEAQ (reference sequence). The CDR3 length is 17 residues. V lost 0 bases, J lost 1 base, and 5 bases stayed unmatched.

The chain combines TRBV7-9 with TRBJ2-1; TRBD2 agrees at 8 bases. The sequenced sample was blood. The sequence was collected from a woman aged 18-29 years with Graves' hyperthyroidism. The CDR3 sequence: CASSLARSSGSYNEQFF. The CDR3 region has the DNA TGTGCCAGCAGCTTAGCGAGGTCTAGCGGGTCCTACAATGAGCAGTTCTTC. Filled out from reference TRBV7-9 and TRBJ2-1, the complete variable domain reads DTGVSQNPRHKITKRGQNVTFRCDPISEHNRLYWYRQTLGQGPEFLTYFQNEAQLEKSRLLSDRFSAERPKGSFSTLEIQRTEQGDSAMYLCASSLARSSGSYNEQFFGPGTRLTVL.